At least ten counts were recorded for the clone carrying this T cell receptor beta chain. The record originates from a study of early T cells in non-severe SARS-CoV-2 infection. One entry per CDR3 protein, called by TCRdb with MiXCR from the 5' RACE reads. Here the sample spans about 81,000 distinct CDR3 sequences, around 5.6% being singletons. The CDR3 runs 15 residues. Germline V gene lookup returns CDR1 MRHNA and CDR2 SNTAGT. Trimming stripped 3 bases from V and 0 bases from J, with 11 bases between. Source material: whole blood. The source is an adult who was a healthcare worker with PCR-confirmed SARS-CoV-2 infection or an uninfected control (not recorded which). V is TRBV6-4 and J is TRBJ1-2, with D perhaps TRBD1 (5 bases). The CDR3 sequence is CASSEGPNSNYGYTF. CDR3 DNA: TGTGCCAGCAGTGAGGGACCTAATTCTAACTATGGCTACACCTTC.